The 32 T cell receptor beta chains below all came from one sample that was sequenced in a study of blood T cell repertoires in COVID-19. Sequencing used immunoSEQ multiplex PCR; TCRdb keeps in-frame clones, though not all of them. This table holds roughly 120,000 clones, 90% found once. Sequencing input: peripheral blood. All receptors derive from a human donor with active COVID-19. The donor label of this sample is uncertain.

This chain links TRBV20-1 with TRBJ2-3; the D is unclear. Germline CDR1 and CDR2: DFQATT and SNEGSKA (reference sequence). This CDR3 contains 13 residues. With 3 bases removed from V and 5 bases from J, the gap between germline ends came to 12 bases. CDR3 loop: CSASAQPGDTQYF. CDR3 DNA sequence: TGCAGTGCTAGTGCCCAGCCGGGAGATACGCAGTATTTT.

This clone appeared a single time. The V call is TRBV23-1, the J call TRBJ1-2; D might be TRBD1 (5 bases). TRBV23-1 is noted as an ORF with a role that remains uncertain. The germline V and J ends were trimmed by 6 bases and 0 bases, with 14 bases remaining between them. The CDR3 totals 15 residues. The CDR3 sequence: CASSHQDRANYGYTF. CDR3 coding DNA: TGCGCCAGCAGCCATCAAGACAGAGCTAACTATGGCTACACCTTC.

The rearrangement links TRBV19 to TRBJ2-5, with 10 positions matching TRBD1. Trimming removed 6 bases from V and 5 bases from J; junction bases left unmatched: 12. CDR1 LNHDA and CDR2 SQIVND come from the germline V gene (reference sequence). This CDR3 has 16 residues. The CDR3 protein is CASSTRGQGGLETQYF. The CDR3 DNA follows: TGTGCCAGTAGCACCAGAGGACAGGGGGGCTTGGAGACCCAGTACTTC.

J is TRBJ1-6 and V is TRBV6-5, with D perhaps TRBD1 (5 bases). Germline V CDR1 and CDR2: MNHEY, SVGAGI. The CDR3 extends over 14 amino acids. V was cut by 6 bases and J by 10 bases, with 16 bases left in between. CDR3: CASRLRQQPSPLHF. In DNA, the CDR3 is TGTGCCAGCAGGCTAAGACAGCAACCATCACCCCTCCACTTT.

Here the CDR3 reads CASSFPQGPEAFF. CDR3 in DNA: TGTGCCAGCAGCTTCCCACAGGGACCTGAAGCTTTCTTT. The gene calls are TRBV7-9 and TRBJ1-1; D is perhaps TRBD1 (6 bases). Trimming pared 3 bases from V and 6 bases from J, leaving 11 bases between. CDR1 is SEHNR, CDR2 FQNEAQ, per germline (reference sequence). The CDR3 sequence is 13 residues long.

This chain joins TRBV19 and TRBJ1-6; 7 nucleotides line up with TRBD1. Germline trimming cut 9 bases from V and 7 bases from J; bases unmatched to any gene: 9. Germline V gene sequence: CDR1 LNHDA, CDR2 SQIVND (reference sequence). CDR3 size: 14 residues. CDR3 loop: CASQTGVRNSPLHF. CDR3 nucleotides: TGTGCCAGCCAAACAGGGGTACGCAATTCACCCCTCCACTTT.

This rearrangement joins TRBV19 to TRBJ1-1, with D uncertain. The CDR3 extends over 14 amino acids. The V gene lost 1 base and the J gene lost 4 bases, with 10 bases spanning the gap. Germline CDR1 reads LNHDA; CDR2 reads SQIVND (reference sequence). CDR3 in DNA: TGTGCCAGTAGTATAGGACTCCCTTCCACTGAAGCTTTCTTT. Protein sequence: CASSIGLPSTEAFF.

This chain uses TRBV4-3 with TRBJ2-5, with D unresolved. This CDR3 region has 14 residues. The V and J ends lost 0 bases and 5 bases respectively, with 10 bases between them. The germline V gene encodes CDR1 LGHNA and CDR2 YSLEER. The CDR3 DNA is TGCGCCAGCAGCCAAGAGGCCACGTGGGAGACCCAGTACTTC. Its protein is CASSQEATWETQYF.

In DNA, the CDR3 is TGTGCCAGCAGCTTAGTCGCGGGACAGAACTCCTACGAGCAGTACTTC. Its protein is CASSLVAGQNSYEQYF. The chain uses TRBV7-2 and TRBJ2-7; a possible D gene is TRBD1 (7 bases). The V gene lost 1 base and the J gene lost 0 bases, with 13 bases spanning the gap. The V gene's germline CDR1 is SGHTA and CDR2 FQGNSA. The CDR3 is 16 residues long.

CDR3 in amino acids: CASSFGEPSAFF. DNA of the CDR3: TGTGCCAGCAGCTTCGGGGAGCCGTCGGCTTTCTTT. The chain carries TRBV11-2 and TRBJ1-1, with D unclear. V was trimmed by 3 bases and J by 11 bases, leaving 13 bases between them. Looked up from germline, CDR1 is SGHAT and CDR2 is FQNNGV. The CDR3 runs to 12 residues.

V gene TRBV4-2 combines with J gene TRBJ2-1; 13 bases agree with TRBD2. Trimming at V came to 4 bases and at J to 0 bases, leaving 9 bases not matched to a gene. Germline lookup yields CDR1 LGHNA and CDR2 YNFKEQ. CDR3 length equals 19 residues. CDR3 protein: CASSRTTSGGASSYNEQFF. CDR3 coding DNA: TGTGCCAGCAGCCGTACCACTAGCGGGGGGGCTAGCTCCTACAATGAGCAGTTCTTC.

This clone was detected a few times. The sample holds other DNA sequences that translate to the same CDR3. This chain uses TRBV24-1 with TRBJ2-2; TRBD2 might be the D (5 bases). Germline V gene data show CDR1 as KGHDR and CDR2 as SFDVKD. There are 15 residues in the CDR3. V was cut by 4 bases and J by 1 base, with 9 bases left in between. This CDR3 reads CATSDRTVNTGELFF. The CDR3 DNA is TGTGCCACCAGTGACCGGACTGTGAACACCGGGGAGCTGTTTTTT.

This clone was detected once. The rearrangement links TRBV27 to TRBJ1-1; D perhaps matches TRBD1 (6 bases). With 4 bases removed from V and 1 base from J, the gap between germline ends came to 10 bases. Per germline, CDR1 MNHEY and CDR2 SMNVEV (reference sequence). The CDR3 sequence is 14 residues long. The CDR3 loop is CASSSTDRNTEAFF. The CDR3 DNA sequence: TGTGCCAGCAGTTCCACGGACAGGAACACTGAAGCTTTCTTT.

The rearrangement uses TRBV2 and TRBJ1-6, with D tentatively TRBD1 (5 bases). This CDR3 is 15 amino acids long. The V end was cut by 3 bases, the J end by 7 bases, with 13 bases between. CDR1 is SNHLY, CDR2 FYNNEI, per germline. CDR3 DNA sequence: TGTGCCAGCAGTGAGAGCAGGGTTGGAAATTCACCCCTCCACTTT. This codes for CASSESRVGNSPLHF.

This chain uses TRBV5-4 with TRBJ2-7, with 9 positions matching TRBD1. Per the germline V gene, CDR1 is SGHNT and CDR2 is YYREEE (reference sequence). The CDR3 totals 14 residues. The trim removed 4 bases at V and 6 bases at J, leaving 8 bases unmatched. The CDR3 sequence: CASSAPGQGREQYF. CDR3 DNA: TGTGCCAGCAGCGCCCCGGGACAGGGCCGCGAGCAGTACTTC.

This chain links TRBV28 with TRBJ1-5; TRBD1 is a possible D gene (5 bases). This CDR3 comprises 16 residues. Germline-derived CDR1 and CDR2 are MDHEN and SYDVKM. V shed 7 bases and J shed 3 bases, with 19 bases lying between them. The CDR3 nucleotides are TGTGCCAGCATGGTTTGGGGGGAACCCTACAATCAGCCCCAGCATTTT. Protein sequence: CASMVWGEPYNQPQHF.

This chain connects TRBV19 to TRBJ1-2; TRBD1 matches at 9 bases. The CDR3 extends over 15 amino acids. Germline V gene data show CDR1 as LNHDA and CDR2 as SQIVND (reference sequence). J gave up 2 bases and V 4 bases, and 5 bases lay outside the gene matches. The CDR3 DNA is TGTGCCAGTAGTACAAGGACAGGGGCCAACTATGGCTACACCTTC. Protein product: CASSTRTGANYGYTF.

This rearrangement joins TRBV11-1 to TRBJ2-5; maybe TRBD2 (7 bases). Per the germline V gene, CDR1 is SGHAT and CDR2 is FQDESV (reference sequence). This CDR3 has 16 residues. Deletions cut 7 bases from V and 5 bases from J, with 23 bases between. CDR3 amino acids: CASTQSRGGPGETQYF. Here the CDR3 DNA reads TGTGCCAGCACCCAGAGTAGGGGGGGGCCTGGGGAGACCCAGTACTTC.

The J gene is TRBJ1-1, the V gene TRBV19, with 8 bases lining up with TRBD1. CDR1 and CDR2 from the germline V gene are LNHDA and SQIVND (reference sequence). The CDR3 is 15 residues long. V was pared by 5 bases and J by 1 base, with 6 bases of the junction left unmatched. In nucleotides, the CDR3 is TGTGCCAGTAGTCCAGACAGGGGAAAGAACACTGAAGCTTTCTTT. Encoded protein: CASSPDRGKNTEAFF.

This chain links TRBV7-6 with TRBJ2-3, with D possibly matching TRBD2 (7 bases). The length of the CDR3 is 16 residues. Germline loops: CDR1 SGHVS, CDR2 FNYEAQ. V lost 1 base to trimming and J lost 6 bases, with 17 bases between them. CDR3: CASSLVVAGATDTQYF. DNA for the CDR3: TGTGCCAGCAGCTTAGTGGTGGCGGGGGCCACGGATACGCAGTATTTT. Supplemented by reference TRBV7-6 and TRBJ2-3, the full variable domain reads GAGVSQSPRYKVTKRGQDVALRCDPISGHVSLYWYRQALGQGPEFLTYFNYEAQQDKSGLPNDRFSAERPEGSISTLTIQRTEQRDSAMYRCASSLVVAGATDTQYFGPGTRLTVL.

The chain couples TRBV2 to TRBJ2-2; D is perhaps TRBD1 (6 bases). Trimming took off 2 bases at V and 0 bases at J, with 10 bases between the two ends. The CDR3 has 16 residues. Germline values: CDR1 SNHLY, CDR2 FYNNEI. CDR3 loop: CASSEPRQANTGELFF. Here the CDR3 DNA reads TGTGCCAGCAGTGAACCCCGACAGGCGAACACCGGGGAGCTGTTTTTT.

DNA for the CDR3: TGTGCCAGCAGTGACGGCTCGTCTACTAATGAAAAACTGTTTTTT. Its protein is CASSDGSSTNEKLFF. J is TRBJ1-4 and V is TRBV6-4; no clear D. The V gene's germline CDR1 is MRHNA and CDR2 SNTAGT. The germline V and J ends were trimmed by 2 bases and 2 bases, with 9 bases remaining between them. This CDR3 has 15 amino acids.

The chain links TRBV5-4 to TRBJ1-1; the D is unclear. There are 13 residues in the CDR3. V shed 3 bases and J shed 4 bases, with 10 bases lying between them. Germline V lookup: CDR1 SGHNT, CDR2 YYREEE (reference sequence). CDR3 coding DNA: TGTGCCAGCAGCTCCGAACGGGGCACTGAAGCTTTCTTT. It is translated as CASSSERGTEAFF.

The chain combines TRBV2 with TRBJ1-2, with D tentatively TRBD1 (6 bases). Germline CDR1 is SNHLY and CDR2 is FYNNEI. The CDR3 covers 14 residues. V was cut by 9 bases and J by 3 bases, with 17 bases left in between. Here the CDR3 DNA reads TGTGCCAGTCGTACGGGGGGGCGCTACTATGGCTACACCTTC. Translating it yields CASRTGGRYYGYTF. The variable domain in full, completed from reference TRBV2 and TRBJ1-2, reads EPEVTQTPSHQVTQMGQEVILRCVPISNHLYFYWYRQILGQKVEFLVSFYNNEISEKSEIFDDQFSVERPDGSNFTLKIRSTKLEDSAMYFCASRTGGRYYGYTFGSGTRLTVV.

The CDR3 bases are TGCGCCAGCAGCCGCCAAACAGGGGTTGAAAAACTGTTTTTT. Translated, it gives CASSRQTGVEKLFF. The chain carries TRBV4-3 and TRBJ1-4, with 7 bases lining up with TRBD1. Germline CDR1 is LGHNA and CDR2 is YSLEER. V shed 4 bases and J 7 bases; nucleotides not matched to a gene: 6. This CDR3 has 14 amino acids.

The chain is built from TRBV5-8 and TRBJ2-3, with TRBD2 identical over 13 bases. CDR1 and CDR2 (germline): SGHTS, YDEGEE. CDR3 length equals 17 residues. V was pared by 4 bases and J by 1 base, with 6 bases of the junction left unmatched. CDR3 DNA sequence: TGTGCCAGCAGCCCTACCGGACTAGCGGGGGGCACAGATACGCAGTATTTT. Its translation is CASSPTGLAGGTDTQYF.

The chain recombines TRBV27 with TRBJ1-4; the match to TRBD1 covers 8 bases. Per germline, CDR1 MNHEY and CDR2 SMNVEV (reference sequence). The ends lost 4 bases at V and 4 bases at J; junction bases unmatched: 8. The CDR3 consists of 16 residues. The CDR3 here is CASSSAGTGHNEKLFF. The CDR3 nucleotides are TGTGCCAGCAGTTCAGCCGGGACAGGCCATAATGAAAAACTGTTTTTT. The entire variable domain, with the rest obtained from reference TRBV27 and TRBJ1-4, is as follows: EAQVTQNPRYLITVTGKKLTVTCSQNMNHEYMSWYRQDPGLGLRQIYYSMNVEVTDKGDVPEGYKVSRKEKRNFPLILESPSPNQTSLYFCASSSAGTGHNEKLFFGSGTQLSVL.

This sequence joins TRBV28 and TRBJ1-4; D may be TRBD1 (6 bases). The V gene lost 5 bases and the J gene lost 8 bases, with 27 bases spanning the gap. CDR1 is MDHEN, CDR2 SYDVKM, per germline. There are 18 residues in the CDR3. CDR3 residues: CASSPLGGVGAEGEKLFF. DNA for the CDR3: TGTGCCAGCAGTCCCTTGGGGGGGGTGGGGGCCGAAGGCGAAAAACTGTTTTTT.

The rearrangement joins TRBV27 to TRBJ1-1, with TRBD1 identical over 8 bases. The junction had 7 bases not matched to a gene; V was cut back by 5 bases and J by 5 bases. CDR1 MNHEY and CDR2 SMNVEV come from the germline V gene (reference sequence). The CDR3 is 14 residues long. The CDR3 nucleotides are TGTGCCAGCAGTCACAGGGGGAAGGAGACTGAAGCTTTCTTT. Translating it yields CASSHRGKETEAFF.

V usage is TRBV5-3 and J usage is TRBJ1-4; D might be TRBD1 (5 bases). TRBV5-3 is recorded as an ORF, its role being uncertain. The CDR3 extends over 16 amino acids. V lost 0 bases and J lost 7, with 16 bases in between. The chain's CDR3 is CARSLVTSGWSEKLFF. The CDR3 DNA is TGTGCCAGAAGCTTGGTGACCTCAGGGTGGAGTGAAAAACTGTTTTTT.

The chain joins TRBV2 to TRBJ1-2; D is unresolved. The CDR3 is 13 residues long. Per germline, CDR1 SNHLY and CDR2 FYNNEI. V shed 6 bases and J shed 8 bases, with 16 bases lying between them. CDR3 nucleotide sequence: TGTGCCAGCAGAGCGGCCATATACGGGGGCTACACCTTC. As protein: CASRAAIYGGYTF.

This chain uses TRBV28 with TRBJ1-1, with no clear D. CDR3 size: 14 residues. The germline V and J ends were trimmed by 4 bases and 2 bases, with 11 bases remaining between them. The germline V gene encodes CDR1 MDHEN and CDR2 SYDVKM. The CDR3 sequence is CASSSNSLNTEAFF. As DNA, the CDR3 is TGTGCCAGCAGTTCCAACTCATTAAACACTGAAGCTTTCTTT.